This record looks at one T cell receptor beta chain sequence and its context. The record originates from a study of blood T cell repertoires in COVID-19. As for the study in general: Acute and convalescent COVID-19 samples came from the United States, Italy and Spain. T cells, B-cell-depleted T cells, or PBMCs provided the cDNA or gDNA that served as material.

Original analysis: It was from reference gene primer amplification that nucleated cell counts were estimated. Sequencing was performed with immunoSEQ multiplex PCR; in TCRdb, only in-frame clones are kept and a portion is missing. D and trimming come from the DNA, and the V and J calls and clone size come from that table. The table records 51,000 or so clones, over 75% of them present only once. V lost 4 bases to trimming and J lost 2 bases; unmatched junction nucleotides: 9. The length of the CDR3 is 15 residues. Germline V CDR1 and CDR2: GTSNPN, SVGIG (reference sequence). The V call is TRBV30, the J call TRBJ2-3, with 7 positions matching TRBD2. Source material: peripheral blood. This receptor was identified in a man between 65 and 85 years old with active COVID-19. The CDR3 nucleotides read TGTGCCTGGACCCCTTTGCGGGGGTTCACAGATACGCAGTATTTT. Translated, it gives CAWTPLRGFTDTQYF.